The rows below give T cell receptor beta chains drawn from one sample of a study of T cell responses to AZD1222 COVID-19 vaccine. Only in-frame clones appear in the TCRdb table, and some are missing; sequencing was by immunoSEQ multiplex PCR. The sample has 130,000 or so clones, about nine tenths seen once. This specimen consisted of peripheral blood, obtained on day 0 of AZD1222 vaccination. Receptors were obtained from an adult in good health. Each CDR3 is given with its conserved first and last residue. The D gene is left open where the match is weak. Rows may omit the clone size; those that give it use once, few, many or a size class.

TRBD1 | 14 | . | TRBJ1-2 | TRBV7-8 | CASSPRTGIFGYTF | TGTGCCAGCAGCCCTCGGACAGGGATCTTCGGCTACACCTTC
. | 16 | . | TRBJ1-2 | TRBV5-4 | CASSLGPGVVAYGYTF | TGTGCCAGCAGCCTGGGGCCGGGGGTTGTGGCCTATGGCTACACCTTC
TRBD1 | 14 | . | TRBJ2-7 | TRBV6-6 | CASSYGTGSHEQYF | TGTGCCAGCAGTTACGGGACAGGGTCCCACGAGCAGTACTTC
TRBD1 | 14 | few | TRBJ1-4 | TRBV18 | CASSRGGVGEKLFF | TGTGCCAGCTCACGAGGGGGCGTTGGAGAAAAACTGTTTTTT
. | 17 | . | TRBJ2-2 | TRBV14 | CASSQNRDIYDAGELFF | TGTGCCAGCAGCCAGAACCGGGACATTTATGACGCCGGGGAGCTGTTTTTT
TRBD2 | 16 | . | TRBJ2-5 | TRBV5-4 | CASSLVLAGGQETQYF | TGTGCCAGCAGCTTGGTTTTAGCGGGAGGCCAAGAGACCCAGTACTTC
TRBD2 | 18 | . | TRBJ2-1 | TRBV14 | CASSQPGLAGGLDNEQFF | TGTGCCAGCAGCCAGCCGGGACTAGCGGGAGGGCTCGACAATGAGCAGTTCTTC
. | 13 | . | TRBJ1-5 | TRBV5-5 | CASSLRINQPQHF | TGTGCCAGCAGCTTGCGGATCAATCAGCCCCAGCATTTT
TRBD2 | 16 | . | TRBJ2-2 | TRBV2 | CASSGLAAGMTGELFF | TGTGCCAGCAGTGGGCTAGCAGCGGGAATGACCGGGGAGCTGTTTTTT
. | 11 | once | TRBJ2-7 | TRBV27 | CAPLLDYEQYF | TGTGCCCCTTTATTAGACTACGAGCAGTACTTC
TRBD1 | 16 | . | TRBJ2-1 | TRBV7-8 | CASSLSGTGAYNEQFF | TGTGCCAGCAGCTTATCCGGGACAGGGGCCTACAATGAGCAGTTCTTC
. | 12 | . | TRBJ2-5 | TRBV3-1/TRBV3-2 | CASCLQQETQYF | TGTGCCAGCTGCTTGCAACAAGAGACCCAGTACTTC
. | 14 | . | TRBJ2-1 | TRBV4-1 | CASSHPMGLNEQFF | TGCGCCAGCAGCCACCCAATGGGACTCAATGAGCAGTTCTTC
TRBD1 | 14 | once | TRBJ1-4 | TRBV18 | CASSPRQGDEKLFF | TGTGCCAGCTCACCTCGCCAGGGGGATGAAAAACTGTTTTTT
. | 16 | . | TRBJ2-1 | TRBV27 | CASRTGTFQNYNEQFF | TGTGCCAGCAGGACCGGGACTTTCCAAAATTACAATGAGCAGTTCTTC
TRBD1 | 12 | . | TRBJ1-1 | TRBV7-8 | CASSLRQGQAFF | TGTGCCAGCAGCTTAAGACAGGGGCAGGCTTTCTTT
. | 13 | few | TRBJ2-7 | TRBV3-1/TRBV3-2 | CASSPRAPDEQYF | TGTGCCAGCAGCCCCCGGGCCCCGGACGAGCAGTACTTC
. | 15 | . | TRBJ2-7 | TRBV9 | CASSASGTPSYEQYF | TGTGCCAGCAGCGCCTCAGGGACTCCCTCCTACGAGCAGTACTTC
. | 13 | . | TRBJ2-7 | TRBV18 | CASTPTIQREQYF | TGTGCCAGCACCCCGACGATTCAACGCGAGCAGTACTTC
. | 15 | . | TRBJ2-3 | TRBV14 | CASSQRLAHTDTQYF | TGTGCCAGCAGCCAACGACTGGCCCACACAGATACGCAGTATTTT
TRBD2 | 16 | . | TRBJ2-3 | TRBV28 | CASSLFGGYSTDTQYF | TGTGCCAGCAGTCTCTTCGGGGGGTATAGCACAGATACGCAGTATTTT
TRBD1 | 16 | . | TRBJ2-1 | TRBV5-6 | CASSFGTGATYNEQFF | TGTGCCAGCAGCTTTGGGACAGGGGCCACCTACAATGAGCAGTTCTTC
. | 14 | few | TRBJ2-7 | TRBV28 | CASKPWGNSYEQYF | TGTGCCAGCAAACCCTGGGGCAACTCCTACGAGCAGTACTTC
. | 13 | few | TRBJ2-1 | TRBV12-3/TRBV12-4 | CASSLILANEQFF | TGTGCCAGCAGTTTAATCCTTGCCAATGAGCAGTTCTTC
. | 18 | . | TRBJ1-1 | TRBV21-1 | CASSKNFAGQGGNTEAFF | TGTGCCAGCAGCAAAAACTTTGCGGGACAGGGGGGAAACACTGAAGCTTTCTTT
TRBD1 | 16 | . | TRBJ2-7 | TRBV24-1 | CATSDAPGTGAAEQYF | TGTGCCACCAGTGATGCGCCGGGGACAGGGGCCGCCGAGCAGTACTTC
. | 15 | . | TRBJ1-1 | TRBV5-1 | CASSLAWVGNTEAFF | TGCGCCAGCAGCTTGGCGTGGGTGGGAAACACTGAAGCTTTCTTT
TRBD1 | 13 | . | TRBJ2-5 | TRBV3-1/TRBV3-2 | CASSPGQRETQYF | TGTGCCAGCAGCCCGGGACAGCGGGAGACCCAGTACTTC
TRBD2 | 16 | . | TRBJ2-1 | TRBV11-2 | CASSLDLGAGGPEQFF | TGTGCCAGCAGCTTAGATCTAGGAGCGGGAGGGCCTGAGCAGTTCTTC
. | 15 | . | TRBJ2-3 | TRBV9 | CASSVDASVPDTQYF | TGTGCCAGCAGCGTAGATGCTAGCGTCCCAGATACGCAGTATTTT
TRBD1 | 15 | . | TRBJ1-2 | TRBV5-6 | CASSLGQGRSYGYTF | TGTGCCAGCAGCCTCGGACAGGGAAGAAGCTATGGCTACACCTTC
. | 12 | once | TRBJ2-7 | TRBV5-4 | CASSSGSYEQYF | TGTGCCAGCAGTTCAGGGTCCTACGAGCAGTACTTC
TRBD2 | 14 | few | TRBJ2-1 | TRBV24-1 | CATSVSGRVDEQFF | TGTGCCACCAGTGTCAGCGGGAGGGTCGATGAGCAGTTCTTC
. | 18 | . | TRBJ1-2 | TRBV5-3 | CARSLSRVGKWTDYGYTF | TGTGCCAGAAGCTTGTCTAGGGTCGGGAAGTGGACAGACTATGGCTACACCTTC
. | 17 | once | TRBJ2-1 | TRBV4-1 | CASSRNRVLSSYNEQFF | TGCGCCAGCAGCCGCAACAGGGTTTTGAGCTCCTACAATGAGCAGTTCTTC
. | 12 | . | TRBJ2-2 | TRBV9 | CASRRDPGELFF | TGTGCCAGCAGACGCGACCCCGGGGAGCTGTTTTTT
. | 16 | . | TRBJ1-2 | TRBV28 | CASSFPPGRGVGGYTF | TGTGCCAGCAGTTTCCCGCCGGGGAGGGGCGTAGGTGGCTACACCTTC
TRBD2 | 19 | . | TRBJ2-1 | TRBV11-2 | CASSSPDYGRFPGRDEQFF | TGTGCCAGCAGCTCCCCGGATTACGGGAGGTTCCCCGGCCGGGATGAGCAGTTCTTC
TRBD1 | 13 | . | TRBJ2-1 | TRBV27 | CASSSTGGIEQFF | TGTGCCAGCAGTTCCACAGGGGGCATTGAGCAGTTCTTC
TRBD1 | 14 | . | TRBJ1-2 | TRBV10-3 | CAISELGQGLGYTF | TGTGCCATCAGTGAGCTCGGACAGGGTCTAGGCTACACCTTC
TRBD2 | 15 | . | TRBJ2-1 | TRBV6-5 | CASSYRSSGKGEQFF | TGTGCCAGCAGTTACCGCTCTAGCGGGAAAGGTGAGCAGTTCTTC
. | 13 | . | TRBJ2-1 | TRBV3-1/TRBV3-2 | CASSQTNNNEQFF | TGTGCCAGCAGCCAAACGAATAACAATGAGCAGTTCTTC
. | 17 | . | TRBJ2-3 | TRBV2 | CASRGRGGILVIDTQYF | TGTGCCAGCAGGGGGAGAGGGGGGATTTTGGTTATAGATACGCAGTATTTT
. | 18 | . | TRBJ2-1 | TRBV24-1 | CATSDLHPPGSSYNEQFF | TGTGCCACCAGTGATTTGCATCCTCCTGGGAGCTCCTACAATGAGCAGTTCTTC
TRBD2 | 15 | . | TRBJ2-1 | TRBV13 | CASTPGAGVYNEQFF | TGTGCCAGCACCCCCGGCGCGGGAGTCTACAATGAGCAGTTCTTC